The 29 T cell receptor beta chains in this list originate from one sample, sequenced in a study of early T cells in non-severe SARS-CoV-2 infection. TCRdb re-analysed the 5' RACE reads in MiXCR, keeping a single row per CDR3 protein. The table lists about 66,000 distinct CDR3 sequences, 9.1% of them singletons. The sequencing input was whole blood. The receptors here all came from an adult who was a healthcare worker with PCR-confirmed SARS-CoV-2 infection or an uninfected control (not recorded which).

This clonotype showed up many times. This chain uses TRBV5-6 with TRBJ2-5; a possible D gene is TRBD2 (6 bases). Germline V gene data show CDR1 as SGHDT and CDR2 as YYEEEE. This CDR3 spans 14 amino acids. V lost 3 bases and J 3 bases, leaving 12 bases between the germline ends. DNA of the CDR3: TGTGCCAGCAGCTACAACAGGAGGGAAGAGACCCAGTACTTC. Translation gives CASSYNRREETQYF.

This clonotype occurred a few times. V is TRBV2 and J is TRBJ2-7, with 7 positions matching TRBD2. The CDR3 contains 15 residues. Germline V lookup: CDR1 SNHLY, CDR2 FYNNEI. The ends lost 2 bases at V and 0 bases at J; junction bases unmatched: 4. As DNA, the CDR3 is TGTGCCAGCAGTGAATTCAGGACTAGCTCCTACGAGCAGTACTTC. Translated: CASSEFRTSSYEQYF.

V is TRBV21-1 and J is TRBJ2-1; TRBD2, the D gene given by the table, was not confirmed from the DNA. TRBV21-1 is classified as a pseudogene. This CDR3 comprises 16 residues. CDR3 bases: TGTGCCAGCAGCACGCGGACTCGAGCGGGAGGGAATGAGCAGTTCTTC. Encoded protein: CASSTRTRAGGNEQFF.

CDR3 nucleotides: TGTGCCATCAGTGAGTCGGCAGGGGCAGGCGAGCAGTACTTC. Residues: CAISESAGAGEQYF. The chain links TRBV10-3 to TRBJ2-7; the D gene is possibly TRBD1 (6 bases). The V end lost 0 bases, the J end lost 6 bases, and 12 bases lay between the germline ends. The CDR3 is 14 residues long. In germline, CDR1 is ENHRY, CDR2 SYGVKD.

The J gene is TRBJ2-1, the V gene TRBV14, with 8 bases that match TRBD2. The CDR3 runs 15 residues. V was clipped by 4 bases and J by 3 bases; unmatched bases: 5. Looked up from germline, CDR1 is SGHDN and CDR2 is FVKESK. CDR3: CASSPGLGLYNEQFF. CDR3 coding DNA: TGTGCCAGCAGCCCGGGACTAGGGCTCTACAATGAGCAGTTCTTC.

The V call is TRBV28, the J call TRBJ2-7; 9 nucleotides align to TRBD1. Germline loops: CDR1 MDHEN, CDR2 SYDVKM. V lost 6 bases, J lost 1 base, and 10 bases stayed unmatched. The CDR3 totals 16 residues. CDR3 bases: TGTGCCAGCAGGCAGATACAGGGGGCGCTTTCCTACGAGCAGTACTTC. Translated: CASRQIQGALSYEQYF.

Many counts were recorded for this clonotype. An end of the junction differs from the germline gene, which may be a read error. The gene calls are TRBV6-4 and TRBJ1-5; D possibly corresponds to TRBD1 (5 bases). Germline V gene lookup returns CDR1 MRHNA and CDR2 SNTAGT. The CDR3 is 17 amino acids. DNA of the CDR3: TGTGCCAGCAGTGTTCCCACAGGCACCTATAGCAATCAGCCTCAGCATTTT. It yields the protein CASSVPTGTYSNQPQHF.

There are a few counts of this clonotype. CDR3 protein: CAWRPGLAGVYEQYF. Written as DNA, the CDR3 is TGTGCCTGGAGACCCGGACTAGCGGGGGTCTACGAGCAGTACTTC. The rearrangement uses TRBV30 and TRBJ2-7, with 13 positions matching TRBD2. CDR3 length: 15 amino acids. Germline V gives CDR1 GTSNPN, CDR2 SVGIG (reference sequence). Unmatched junction bases numbered 5, after V lost 3 bases and J lost 3 bases.

In its sample, this clonotype was seen many times. V gene TRBV12-3 or TRBV12-4 combines with J gene TRBJ2-2; possibly TRBD1 or TRBD2 for D (6 bases each). V dropped 7 bases and J dropped 3 bases, with 18 bases sitting between them. CDR3 size: 16 residues. This chain's CDR3 is CASIPTRGADTGELFF. Written as DNA, the CDR3 is TGTGCCAGCATACCCACGAGGGGGGCGGACACCGGGGAGCTGTTTTTT.

Ten or more counts support this clonotype. The V and J genes are TRBV25-1 and TRBJ2-3; the match to TRBD1 covers 10 bases. Looked up from germline, CDR1 is MGHDK and CDR2 is SYGVNS. The CDR3 is 15 residues long. V gave up 7 bases and J gave up 3 bases; unmatched junction bases: 7. The CDR3 loop reads CASIYRDRGTDTQYF. CDR3 coding DNA: TGTGCCAGCATCTACCGGGACAGGGGAACAGATACGCAGTATTTT.

This chain joins TRBV4-2 and TRBJ1-4; D remains unclear. The germline V and J ends were trimmed by 2 bases and 6 bases, with 7 bases remaining between them. The CDR3 length is 13 residues. The V gene's germline CDR1 is LGHNA and CDR2 YNFKEQ. CDR3 sequence (DNA): TGTGCCAGCAGCCAATCAAGGGATGAAAAACTGTTTTTT. Translation: CASSQSRDEKLFF.

The rearrangement links TRBV29-1 to TRBJ2-1; the D gene is possibly TRBD2 (6 bases). V lost 7 bases to trimming and J lost 0 bases, with 16 bases between them. This CDR3 comprises 15 residues. Germline CDR1 is SQVTM and CDR2 is ANQGSEA. CDR3 sequence reads: CSALGDGSSYNEQFF. CDR3 DNA sequence: TGCAGCGCATTGGGGGACGGGAGCTCCTACAATGAGCAGTTCTTC.

The chain combines TRBV20-1 with TRBJ1-1; D remains unclear. There are 14 residues in the CDR3. Per germline, CDR1 DFQATT and CDR2 SNEGSKA (reference sequence). V lost 0 bases and J 2 bases, leaving 10 bases between the germline ends. The CDR3 sequence: CSARDRRTNTEAFF. CDR3 DNA sequence: TGCAGTGCTAGAGATCGCAGGACCAACACTGAAGCTTTCTTT.

This clonotype was recorded many times. This sequence joins TRBV12-3 or TRBV12-4 and TRBJ2-2; TRBD2 might be the D (5 bases). The CDR3 runs 14 residues. V was shortened by 6 bases and J by 0 bases, with 8 bases between the two germline ends. The CDR3 bases are TGTGCCAGCAGAAGGGAGCCGAACACCGGGGAGCTGTTTTTT. Its translation: CASRREPNTGELFF.

This clonotype has just a few counts. The chain is built from TRBV5-6 and TRBJ2-4, with 10 positions matching TRBD1. With 1 base clipped from V and 8 bases from J, the junction kept 3 bases outside the gene matches. Germline CDR1 and CDR2: SGHDT and YYEEEE. The CDR3 spans 14 residues. The CDR3 reads CASSLRDRGYIQYF. CDR3 bases: TGTGCCAGCAGCTTGAGGGACAGGGGTTACATTCAGTACTTC.

This clonotype was seen repeatedly, ten times or more. This chain joins TRBV7-9 and TRBJ2-5; the match to TRBD2 covers 10 bases. The CDR3 loop spans 16 amino acids. Germline V gene lookup returns CDR1 SEHNR and CDR2 FQNEAQ (reference sequence). Trimming took 1 base from V and 3 from J; bases not matched to a gene: 5. CDR3 residues: CASSLELAGRKETQYF. As DNA, the CDR3 is TGTGCCAGCAGCTTAGAACTAGCGGGACGCAAAGAGACCCAGTACTTC. Looking up the rest from reference TRBV7-9 and TRBJ2-5 gives the full variable domain: DTGVSQNPRHKITKRGQNVTFRCDPISEHNRLYWYRQTLGQGPEFLTYFQNEAQLEKSRLLSDRFSAERPKGSFSTLEIQRTEQGDSAMYLCASSLELAGRKETQYFGPGTRLLVL.

This chain connects TRBV30 to TRBJ1-6, with 7 bases aligning to TRBD1. V was pared by 4 bases and J by 9 bases, with 9 bases of the junction left unmatched. CDR1 and CDR2 from the germline V gene are GTSNPN and SVGIG (reference sequence). CDR3 length: 14 amino acids. In DNA, the CDR3 is TGTGCCTGGATCCAACAGGGGCATGGTTCACCCCTCCACTTT. This sequence encodes CAWIQQGHGSPLHF.

The sample holds many counts of this clonotype. The DNA of the CDR3 is TGCAGCGTTGAAGCGGGATCGGGAGTCTACGAGCAGTACTTC. This encodes CSVEAGSGVYEQYF. The chain uses TRBV29-1 and TRBJ2-7; D is possibly TRBD2 (6 bases). There are 14 residues in the CDR3. Germline V gene sequence: CDR1 SQVTM, CDR2 ANQGSEA. The V end lost 1 base, the J end lost 3 bases, and 13 bases lay between the germline ends.

This clonotype has only a few counts. The chain recombines TRBV7-6 with TRBJ1-2; 11 positions match TRBD1. The CDR3 loop spans 14 amino acids. Trimming removed 5 bases from V and 6 bases from J; junction bases left unmatched: 5. The V gene's germline CDR1 is SGHVS and CDR2 FNYEAQ. DNA for the CDR3: TGTGCCAGCAGCCCGTCGGACAGGGGGCATGGCTACACCTTC. This sequence encodes CASSPSDRGHGYTF.

The J gene is TRBJ2-3, the V gene TRBV7-3; tentative D call: TRBD2 (6 bases). Germline V gene data show CDR1 as SGHTA and CDR2 as FQGTGA. V lost 3 bases and J 3 bases, leaving 7 bases between the germline ends. This CDR3 comprises 13 residues. CDR3 in amino acids: CASSFGTTDTQYF. CDR3 coding DNA: TGTGCCAGCAGCTTTGGGACTACAGATACGCAGTATTTT. Full variable domain (missing parts from reference TRBV7-3 and TRBJ2-3): GAGVSQTPSNKVTEKGKYVELRCDPISGHTALYWYRQSLGQGPEFLIYFQGTGAADDSGLPNDRFFAVRPEGSVSTLKIQRTERGDSAVYLCASSFGTTDTQYFGPGTRLTVL.

At least ten counts were recorded for this clonotype. The J gene is TRBJ2-5, the V gene TRBV12-3 or TRBV12-4; D not certain. V dropped 5 bases and J dropped 4 bases, with 8 bases sitting between them. The CDR3 runs to 12 residues. The CDR3 protein is CASSLFGETQYF. CDR3 coding DNA: TGTGCCAGCAGTCTATTCGGAGAGACCCAGTACTTC.

This clonotype was seen more than once but under ten times. The chain recombines TRBV20-1 with TRBJ2-3; 7 nucleotides agree with TRBD1. CDR3 length: 15 amino acids. V lost 1 base and J lost 4; bases outside the gene matches: 8. Germline CDR1 and CDR2: DFQATT and SNEGSKA (reference sequence). The CDR3 loop is CSARVSGRGSDTQYF. The CDR3, as DNA: TGCAGTGCTAGAGTTTCGGGCAGGGGGTCAGATACGCAGTATTTT.

The rearrangement links TRBV5-5 to TRBJ1-3; maybe TRBD1 (5 bases). This CDR3 is built from 14 residues. The V gene lost 4 bases and the J gene lost 1 base, with 9 bases spanning the gap. Germline CDR1 reads SGHKS; CDR2 reads YYEKEE (reference sequence). In DNA form, the CDR3 reads TGTGCCAGCAGCATGAGGGGTTCTGGAAACACCATATATTTT. Encoded protein: CASSMRGSGNTIYF.

A few counts support this clonotype. V and J are TRBV4-1 and TRBJ2-3, with TRBD2 matching over 7 bases. Germline CDR1 reads MGHRA; CDR2 reads YSYEKL. V was clipped by 0 bases and J by 10 bases; unmatched bases: 7. The CDR3 has 14 amino acids. This chain's CDR3 is CASSQDRTGRAQYF. For the CDR3, the DNA is TGCGCCAGCAGCCAAGATAGGACGGGGAGGGCGCAGTATTTT.

This clonotype has more than one count but fewer than ten. The V and J genes are TRBV4-1 and TRBJ2-3; no firm D call. Germline V gene data show CDR1 as MGHRA and CDR2 as YSYEKL. The length of the CDR3 is 13 residues. V lost 0 bases, J lost 4 bases, and 5 bases lay in between. The CDR3 spells CASSQDSPDTQYF. DNA for the CDR3: TGCGCCAGCAGCCAAGATAGCCCAGATACGCAGTATTTT.

The CDR3 is CASRRRSAGYGYTF. The CDR3 DNA reads as TGTGCCAGTAGGCGCCGATCGGCAGGCTATGGCTACACCTTC. The chain recombines TRBV19 with TRBJ1-2; unclear D gene. The germline CDR1 and CDR2 sequences are LNHDA and SQIVND (reference sequence). V lost 6 bases and J lost 4, with 15 bases in between. This CDR3 comprises 14 residues.

The genes are TRBV7-8 and TRBJ2-1, with 9 positions matching TRBD2. The CDR3 runs to 16 residues. V trimming: 1 base; J trimming: 2 bases; junction bases outside the gene matches: 3. CDR1 and CDR2 (germline): SGHVS, FQNEAQ. DNA for the CDR3: TGTGCCAGCAGCTTAGGGCGACTAGCGGCCTACAATGAGCAGTTCTTC. Translation: CASSLGRLAAYNEQFF.

Ten or more counts support this clonotype. The chain recombines TRBV29-1 with TRBJ1-1; tentatively, D is TRBD1 (6 bases). Germline lookup yields CDR1 SQVTM and CDR2 ANQGSEA. The V and J ends lost 7 bases and 1 base respectively, with 13 bases between them. The CDR3 runs to 13 residues. This chain's CDR3 is CSARQARNTEAFF. In DNA form, the CDR3 reads TGCAGCGCCCGACAGGCCCGGAACACTGAAGCTTTCTTT. The full variable domain, completed using reference TRBV29-1 and TRBJ1-1, is SAVISQKPSRDICQRGTSLTIQCQVDSQVTMMFWYRQQPGQSLTLIATANQGSEATYESGFVIDKFPISRPNLTFSTLTVSNMSPEDSSIYLCSARQARNTEAFFGQGTRLTVV.

CDR3 sequence: CASSLKGLRETQYF. The CDR3 DNA follows: TGCGCCAGCAGCTTGAAGGGACTGAGGGAGACCCAGTACTTC. This rearrangement joins TRBV5-1 to TRBJ2-5; weak D call: TRBD2 (6 bases). V was pared by 1 base and J by 5 bases, with 12 bases between. The CDR3 covers 14 residues. Germline assignment: CDR1 SGHRS and CDR2 YFSETQ.